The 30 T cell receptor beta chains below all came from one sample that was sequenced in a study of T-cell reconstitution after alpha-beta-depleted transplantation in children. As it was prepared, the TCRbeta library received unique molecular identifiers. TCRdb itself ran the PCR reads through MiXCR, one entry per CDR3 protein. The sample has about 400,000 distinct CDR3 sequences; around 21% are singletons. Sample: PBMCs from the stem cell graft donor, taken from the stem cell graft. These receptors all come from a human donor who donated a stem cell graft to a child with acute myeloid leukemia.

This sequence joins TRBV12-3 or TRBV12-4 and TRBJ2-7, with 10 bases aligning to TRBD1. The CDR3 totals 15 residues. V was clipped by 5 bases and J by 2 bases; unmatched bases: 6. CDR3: CASSPGGTGAYEQYF. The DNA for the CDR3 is TGTGCCAGCAGTCCGGGCGGGACAGGGGCCTACGAGCAGTACTTC.

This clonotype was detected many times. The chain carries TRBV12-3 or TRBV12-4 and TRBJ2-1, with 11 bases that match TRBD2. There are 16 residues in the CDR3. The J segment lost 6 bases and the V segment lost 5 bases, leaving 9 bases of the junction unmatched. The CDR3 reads CASSPQLAGVRNEQFF. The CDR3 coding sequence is TGTGCCAGCAGTCCGCAACTAGCGGGAGTCCGCAATGAGCAGTTCTTC.

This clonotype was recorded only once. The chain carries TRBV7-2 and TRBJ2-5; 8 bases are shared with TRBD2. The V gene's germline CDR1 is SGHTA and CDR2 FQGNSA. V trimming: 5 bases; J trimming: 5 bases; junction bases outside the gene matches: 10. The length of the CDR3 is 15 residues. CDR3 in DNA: TGTGCCAGCAGCCTCTCAGGCGGCGGGGGGGAGACCCAGTACTTC. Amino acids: CASSLSGGGGETQYF.

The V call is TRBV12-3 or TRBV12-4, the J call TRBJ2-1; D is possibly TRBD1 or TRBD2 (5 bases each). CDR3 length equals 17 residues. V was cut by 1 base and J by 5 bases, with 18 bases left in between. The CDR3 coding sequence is TGTGCCAGCAGTTTAGACCCATTTCTAAGGGGACACAATGAGCAGTTCTTC. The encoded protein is CASSLDPFLRGHNEQFF.

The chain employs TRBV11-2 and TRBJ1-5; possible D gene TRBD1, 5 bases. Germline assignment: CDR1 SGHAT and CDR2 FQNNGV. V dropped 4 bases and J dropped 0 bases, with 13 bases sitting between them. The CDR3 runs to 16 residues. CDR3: CASSWGGPSSNQPQHF. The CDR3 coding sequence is TGTGCCAGCAGCTGGGGGGGACCTTCTAGCAATCAGCCCCAGCATTTT.

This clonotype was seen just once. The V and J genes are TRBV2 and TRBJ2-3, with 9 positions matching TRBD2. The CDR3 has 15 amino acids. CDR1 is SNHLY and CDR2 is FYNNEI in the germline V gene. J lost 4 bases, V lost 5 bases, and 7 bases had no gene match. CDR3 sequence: CASSQYSGRPDTQYF. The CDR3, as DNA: TGTGCCAGCAGTCAATATAGCGGGAGACCAGATACGCAGTATTTT.

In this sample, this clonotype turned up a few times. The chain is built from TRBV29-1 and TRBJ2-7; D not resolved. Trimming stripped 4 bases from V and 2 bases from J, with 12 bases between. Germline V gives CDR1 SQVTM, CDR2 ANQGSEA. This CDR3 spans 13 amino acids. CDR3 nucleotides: TGCAGCGTTGTTCTGCGGCTCACCTACGAGCAGTACTTC. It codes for CSVVLRLTYEQYF.

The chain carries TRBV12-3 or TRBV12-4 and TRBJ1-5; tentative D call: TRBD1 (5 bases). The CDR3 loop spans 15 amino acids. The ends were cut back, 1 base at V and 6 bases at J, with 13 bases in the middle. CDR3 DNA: TGTGCCAGCAGTTTAGTCTCCGCGGGACTTCAGCCCCAGCATTTT. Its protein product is CASSLVSAGLQPQHF.

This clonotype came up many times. The CDR3 reads CSVIEGQNAYEQYF. For the CDR3, the DNA is TGCAGCGTTATAGAGGGACAAAACGCCTACGAGCAGTACTTC. The J gene is TRBJ2-7, the V gene TRBV29-1; weak D call: TRBD1 (6 bases). CDR3 length: 14 amino acids. CDR1 is SQVTM, CDR2 ANQGSEA, per germline. The germline V and J ends were trimmed by 5 bases and 2 bases, with 16 bases remaining between them.

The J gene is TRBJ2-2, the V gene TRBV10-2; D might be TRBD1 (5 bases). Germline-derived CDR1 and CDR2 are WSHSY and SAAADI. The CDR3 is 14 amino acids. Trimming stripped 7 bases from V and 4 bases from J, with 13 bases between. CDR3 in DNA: TGCGCCAGCACCGAAATCCAGGGCACCGGGGAGCTGTTTTTT. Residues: CASTEIQGTGELFF.

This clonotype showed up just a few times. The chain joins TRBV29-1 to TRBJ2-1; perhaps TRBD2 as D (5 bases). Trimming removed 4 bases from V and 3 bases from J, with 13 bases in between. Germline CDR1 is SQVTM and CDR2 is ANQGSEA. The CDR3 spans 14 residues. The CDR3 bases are TGCAGCGTTGTCAAACACCGGGACTACAATGAGCAGTTCTTC. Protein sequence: CSVVKHRDYNEQFF.

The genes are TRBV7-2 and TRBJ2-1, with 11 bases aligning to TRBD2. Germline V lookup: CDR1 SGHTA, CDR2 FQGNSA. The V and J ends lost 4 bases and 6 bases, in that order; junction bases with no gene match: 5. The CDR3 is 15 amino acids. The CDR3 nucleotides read TGTGCCAGCAGCTCCCATAGCGGGAGGGCCAATGAGCAGTTCTTC. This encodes CASSSHSGRANEQFF.

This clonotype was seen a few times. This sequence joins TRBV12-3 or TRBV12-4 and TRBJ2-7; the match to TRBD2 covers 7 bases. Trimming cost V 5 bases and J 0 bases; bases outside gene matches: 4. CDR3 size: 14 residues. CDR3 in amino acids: CASSPSGNSYEQYF. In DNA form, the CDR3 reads TGTGCCAGCAGTCCCAGCGGGAACTCCTACGAGCAGTACTTC.

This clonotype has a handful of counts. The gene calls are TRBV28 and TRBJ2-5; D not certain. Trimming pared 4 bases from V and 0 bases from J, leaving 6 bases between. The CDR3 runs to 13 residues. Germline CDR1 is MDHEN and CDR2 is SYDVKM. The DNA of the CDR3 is TGTGCCAGCAGTTGGGCGAACCAAGAGACCCAGTACTTC. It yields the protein CASSWANQETQYF.

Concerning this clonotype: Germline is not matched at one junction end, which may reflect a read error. CDR3 in DNA: TGTGCCAGCAGTTCACAGGGGTTCTGGGAGCATTTCTTC. Amino acids: CASSSQGFWEHFF. This chain joins TRBV12-3 or TRBV12-4 and TRBJ2-1; TRBD1 aligns across 7 bases. The CDR3 has 13 residues.

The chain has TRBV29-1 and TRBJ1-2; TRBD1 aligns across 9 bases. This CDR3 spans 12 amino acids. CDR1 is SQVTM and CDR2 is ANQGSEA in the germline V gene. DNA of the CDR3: TGCACCGTGAATACCGGGACAGGGGGCTACACCTTC. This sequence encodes CTVNTGTGGYTF.

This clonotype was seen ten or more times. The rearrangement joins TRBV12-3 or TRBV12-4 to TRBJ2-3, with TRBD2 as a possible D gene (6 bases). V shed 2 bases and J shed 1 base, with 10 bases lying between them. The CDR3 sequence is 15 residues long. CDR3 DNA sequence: TGTGCCAGCAGTTTATCGGGCGGGGGCACAGATACGCAGTATTTT. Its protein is CASSLSGGGTDTQYF.

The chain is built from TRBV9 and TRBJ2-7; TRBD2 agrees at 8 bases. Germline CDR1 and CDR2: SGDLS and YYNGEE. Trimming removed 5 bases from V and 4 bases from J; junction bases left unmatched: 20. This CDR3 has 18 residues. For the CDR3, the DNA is TGTGCCAGCAGTCACACACCCGAAGGTGCGGGAGGACCATACGAGCAGTACTTC. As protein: CASSHTPEGAGGPYEQYF.

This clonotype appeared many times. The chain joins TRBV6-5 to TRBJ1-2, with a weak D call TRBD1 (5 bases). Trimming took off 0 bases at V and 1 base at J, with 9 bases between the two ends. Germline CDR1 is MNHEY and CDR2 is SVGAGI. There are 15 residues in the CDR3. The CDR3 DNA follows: TGTGCCAGCAGTTACTCGGTTGGGGGTAACTATGGCTACACCTTC. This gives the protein CASSYSVGGNYGYTF.

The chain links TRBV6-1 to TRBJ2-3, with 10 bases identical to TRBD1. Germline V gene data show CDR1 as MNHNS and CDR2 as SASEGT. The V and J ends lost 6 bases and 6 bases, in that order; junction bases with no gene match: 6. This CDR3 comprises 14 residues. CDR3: CASRLTGGADTQYF. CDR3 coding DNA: TGTGCCAGCAGGTTGACAGGGGGCGCGGATACGCAGTATTTT.

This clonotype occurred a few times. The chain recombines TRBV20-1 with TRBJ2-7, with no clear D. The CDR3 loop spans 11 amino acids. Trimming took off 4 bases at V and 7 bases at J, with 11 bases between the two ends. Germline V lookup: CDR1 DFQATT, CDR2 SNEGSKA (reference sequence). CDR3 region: CSANPSWEQYF. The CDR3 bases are TGCAGTGCTAATCCCTCGTGGGAGCAGTACTTC.

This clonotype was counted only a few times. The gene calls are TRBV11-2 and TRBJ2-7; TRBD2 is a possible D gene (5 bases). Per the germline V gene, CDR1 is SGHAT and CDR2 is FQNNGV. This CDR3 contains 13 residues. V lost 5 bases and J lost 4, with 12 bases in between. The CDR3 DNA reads TGTGCCAGCAGCCCCGGGGAGATTTACGAGCAGTACTTC. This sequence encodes CASSPGEIYEQYF.

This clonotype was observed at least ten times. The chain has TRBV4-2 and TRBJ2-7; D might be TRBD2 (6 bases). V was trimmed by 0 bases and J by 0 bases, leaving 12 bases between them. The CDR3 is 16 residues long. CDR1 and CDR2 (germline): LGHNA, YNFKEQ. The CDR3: CASSQDSASASYEQYF. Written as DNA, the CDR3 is TGTGCCAGCAGCCAAGACTCGGCTAGCGCCTCCTACGAGCAGTACTTC.

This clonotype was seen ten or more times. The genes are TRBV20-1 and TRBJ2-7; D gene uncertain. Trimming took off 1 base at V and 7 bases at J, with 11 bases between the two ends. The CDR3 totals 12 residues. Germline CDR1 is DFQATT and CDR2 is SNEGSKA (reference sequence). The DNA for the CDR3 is TGCAGTGCTAGAGGGATCGCCTCTGAGCAGTACTTC. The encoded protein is CSARGIASEQYF.

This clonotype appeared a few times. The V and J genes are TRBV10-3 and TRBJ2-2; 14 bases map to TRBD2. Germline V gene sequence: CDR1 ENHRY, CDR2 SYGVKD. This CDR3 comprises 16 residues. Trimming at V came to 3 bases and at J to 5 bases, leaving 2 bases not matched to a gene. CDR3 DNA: TGTGCCATCAGTGACGGACTAGCGGGAGGTACCGGGGAGCTGTTTTTT. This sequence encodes CAISDGLAGGTGELFF.

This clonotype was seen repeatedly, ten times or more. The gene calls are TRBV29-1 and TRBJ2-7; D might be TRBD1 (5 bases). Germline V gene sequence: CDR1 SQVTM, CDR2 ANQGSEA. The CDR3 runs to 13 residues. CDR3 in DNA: TGCAGTGTCTTGGGTCAGGGCACCTACGAGCAGTACTTC. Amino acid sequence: CSVLGQGTYEQYF.

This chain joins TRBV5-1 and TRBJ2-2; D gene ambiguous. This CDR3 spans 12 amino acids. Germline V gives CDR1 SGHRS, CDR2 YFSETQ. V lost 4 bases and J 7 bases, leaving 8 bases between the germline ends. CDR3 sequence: CASSRFGGELFF. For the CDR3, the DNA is TGCGCCAGCAGCCGGTTCGGCGGGGAGCTGTTTTTT. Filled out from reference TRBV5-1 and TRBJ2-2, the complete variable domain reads KAGVTQTPRYLIKTRGQQVTLSCSPISGHRSVSWYQQTPGQGLQFLFEYFSETQRNKGNFPGRFSGRQFSNSRSEMNVSTLELGDSALYLCASSRFGGELFFGEGSRLTVL.

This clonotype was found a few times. CDR3 region: CASSRDRGQYNEQFF. The DNA of the CDR3 is TGCGCCAGCAGCAGAGACAGGGGGCAATACAATGAGCAGTTCTTC. The V call is TRBV5-1, the J call TRBJ2-1, with TRBD1 identical over 10 bases. The germline V gene has CDR1 SGHRS and CDR2 YFSETQ. The CDR3 extends over 15 amino acids. V was pared by 4 bases and J by 4 bases, with 5 bases of the junction left unmatched.

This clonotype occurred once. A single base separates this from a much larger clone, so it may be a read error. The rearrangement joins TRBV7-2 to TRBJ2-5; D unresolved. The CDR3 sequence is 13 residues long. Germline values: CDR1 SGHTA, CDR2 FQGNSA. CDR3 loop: CASGFLGQETQYF. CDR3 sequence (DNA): TGTGCCAGCGGCTTCTTGGGTCAAGAGACCCAGTACTTC.

The CDR3 nucleotides are TGTGCCAGCACCGGACTAGCGGGAGAAGGGGCCTACGAGCAGTACTTC. Translating gives CASTGLAGEGAYEQYF. The rearrangement uses TRBV5-6 and TRBJ2-7; the match to TRBD2 covers 13 bases. CDR3 length equals 16 residues. Trimming at V came to 6 bases and at J to 2 bases, leaving 8 bases not matched to a gene. Looked up from germline, CDR1 is SGHDT and CDR2 is YYEEEE.